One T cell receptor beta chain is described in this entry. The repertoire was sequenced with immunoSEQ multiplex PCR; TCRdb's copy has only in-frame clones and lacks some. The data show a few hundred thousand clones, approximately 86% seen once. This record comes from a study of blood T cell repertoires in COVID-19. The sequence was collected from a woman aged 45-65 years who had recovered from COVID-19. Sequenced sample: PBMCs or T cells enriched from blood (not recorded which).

The CDR3 sequence: CASKPGTGGSYEQYF. The CDR3 DNA reads TGTGCCAGCAAACCTGGGACAGGGGGTTCCTACGAGCAGTACTTC. This chain links TRBV2 with TRBJ2-7; TRBD1 matches 11 bases. J was trimmed by 1 base and V by 7 bases; bases with no gene match: 6. This CDR3 spans 15 amino acids. The germline CDR1 and CDR2 sequences are SNHLY and FYNNEI.